Following are 13 T cell receptor beta chains from one sample sequenced in a study of prognosis after radiotherapy for stage I lung cancer (dated by TCRdb to 2020 to 2022). The run used an Illumina HiSeq 3000. Two rounds of multiplex PCR on genomic DNA were used to amplify the TCR beta CDR3 region. The first PCR round used primers specific to each TRBV and TRBJ gene, and the primer sequences were filed in Chinese patent CN105087789A. The public reads were reprocessed in TCRdb via fastp at Q25 and MiXCR, keeping in-frame beta chains. All rows with the same CDR3 protein become a single entry with the most common DNA and genes. This sample gives some 14,000 distinct CDR3 sequences in total; approximately 50% of them show up just once. More than 30% of the sample belongs to the ten largest clones. Sequences were derived from PBMCs, sampled before or after stereotactic body radiation therapy (not recorded which). The receptors shown here come from a donor aged 50 or older with non-small cell lung cancer.

Concerning this clonotype: This may come from a read error, since a much larger clone is one base off. The rearrangement joins TRBV19 to TRBJ2-4, with D uncertain. The germline V gene encodes CDR1 LNHDA and CDR2 SQIVND (reference sequence). Between the trimmed V and J ends, which lost 6 bases and 0 bases, there was a span of 18 bases. CDR3 size: 17 residues. CDR3 residues: CASRPGSPSLAKNIQYF. The CDR3 DNA follows: TGTGCCAGTAGACCCGGGTCCCCCTCCTTAGCCAAAAACATTCAGTACTTC.

Concerning this clonotype itself: Since a far larger clone is one base different, this is likely a read error. V is TRBV6-8 and J is TRBJ2-7; D remains unclear. This CDR3 region has 13 residues. From germline, CDR1 is MNHGY and CDR2 SAAAGT. V lost 7 bases and J lost 0, with 10 bases in between. CDR3 loop: CASKRWSSYEQYF. CDR3 in DNA: TGTGCCAGCAAACGGTGGTCCTCCTACGAGCAGTACTTC.

For this clonotype: With a much larger clone just one base away, this may be a read error. The chain links TRBV11-1 to TRBJ2-3, with a tentative D call TRBD2 (6 bases). The CDR3 loop spans 15 amino acids. Looked up from germline, CDR1 is SGHAT and CDR2 is FQDESV (reference sequence). The CDR3 loop reads CASMWRGLSTDTQYF. The DNA of the CDR3 is TGTGCGAGCATGTGGCGGGGACTGAGCACAGATACGCAGTATTTT.

The V and J genes are TRBV5-8 and TRBJ2-1; weak D call: TRBD1 (5 bases). The J call may be faulty, since TRBJ2-5 better matches the DNA end. Germline V CDR1 and CDR2: SGHTS, YDEGEE. This CDR3 has 16 residues. The CDR3, as DNA: TGTGCCAGCAGCTTGGAGGCAGGGTGGATAAAGGAGACCCAGTACTTC. Translating it yields CASSLEAGWIKETQYF.

The sample holds many counts of this clonotype. This sequence joins TRBV4-1 and TRBJ2-5; D call uncertain. The CDR3 loop spans 13 amino acids. Between the trimmed V and J ends, which lost 1 base and 4 bases, there was a span of 7 bases. Germline V gene data show CDR1 as MGHRA and CDR2 as YSYEKL. For the CDR3, the DNA is TGCGCCAGCAGCCAAGTTCTGGGAGAGACCCAGTACTTC. As protein: CASSQVLGETQYF.

The rearrangement uses TRBV20-1 and TRBJ2-7, with D perhaps TRBD1 (6 bases). V was trimmed by 6 bases and J by 1 base, leaving 16 bases between them. The CDR3 totals 14 residues. The germline gives CDR1 DFQATT, CDR2 SNEGSKA (reference sequence). In nucleotides, the CDR3 is TGCAGTGCCTTGGAGACAGGTATTTCCTACGAGCAGTACTTC. This sequence encodes CSALETGISYEQYF.

This clonotype was detected ten times or more. This chain joins TRBV6-1 and TRBJ2-4; TRBD2 matches at 9 bases. This CDR3 region has 17 residues. V was clipped by 7 bases and J by 7 bases; unmatched bases: 17. The germline gives CDR1 MNHNS, CDR2 SASEGT. The CDR3 coding sequence is TGTGCCAGCAACCTCGAAGGTGGTAGCGGGAGCTCTAACATTCAGTACTTC. The encoded protein is CASNLEGGSGSSNIQYF.

This clonotype was seen at least ten times. This chain joins TRBV5-4 and TRBJ2-2; TRBD1 matches at 7 bases. CDR1 is SGHNT and CDR2 is YYREEE in the germline V gene (reference sequence). J gave up 8 bases and V 5 bases, and 3 bases lay outside the gene matches. The CDR3 runs 12 residues. CDR3: CASRGTVGELFF. Here the CDR3 DNA reads TGTGCCAGCAGGGGGACAGTTGGGGAGCTGTTTTTT. The full variable domain, with the rest looked up from reference TRBV5-4 and TRBJ2-2, is ETGVTQSPTHLIKTRGQQVTLRCSSQSGHNTVSWYQQALGQGPQFIFQYYREEENGRGNFPPRFSGLQFPNYSSELNVNALELDDSALYLCASRGTVGELFFGEGSRLTVL.

This clonotype was counted ten times or more. V is TRBV20-1 and J is TRBJ2-7, with TRBD1 matching over 10 bases. The CDR3 is 15 residues long. Trimming at V came to 5 bases and at J to 1 base, leaving 8 bases not matched to a gene. The germline gives CDR1 DFQATT, CDR2 SNEGSKA (reference sequence). Written as DNA, the CDR3 is TGCAGTGCTCTGGCCCCGGGACAGGGGTCCTACGAGCAGTACTTC. This translates into CSALAPGQGSYEQYF.

By sample share, this clonotype is medium-sized. The chain is built from TRBV19 and TRBJ2-5; 7 bases match TRBD2. Trimming cost V 8 bases and J 7 bases; bases outside gene matches: 7. This CDR3 is 12 amino acids long. The germline V gene has CDR1 LNHDA and CDR2 SQIVND (reference sequence). The CDR3 DNA is TGTGCCAGTCTCAGCGGGGCGGGGACCCAGTACTTC. This encodes CASLSGAGTQYF. Supplemented by reference TRBV19 and TRBJ2-5, the full variable domain reads DGGITQSPKYLFRKEGQNVTLSCEQNLNHDAMYWYRQDPGQGLRLIYYSQIVNDFQKGDIAEGYSVSREKKESFPLTVTSAQKNPTAFYLCASLSGAGTQYFGPGTRLLVL.

This rearrangement joins TRBV11-3 to TRBJ1-1; tentatively, D is TRBD1 (5 bases). The germline V gene has CDR1 SGHNT and CDR2 YENEEA. The ends were cut back, 4 bases at V and 1 base at J, with 10 bases in the middle. This CDR3 is built from 14 residues. CDR3 sequence: CASSSRGGNTEAFF. The DNA for the CDR3 is TGTGCCAGCAGCTCCCGGGGGGGGAACACTGAAGCTTTCTTT.

The chain uses TRBV6-1 and TRBJ2-7; 8 bases align to TRBD1. The V gene's germline CDR1 is MNHNS and CDR2 SASEGT. With V trimmed by 4 bases and J by 7 bases, 6 bases remained unmatched. The CDR3 runs to 13 residues. CDR3 sequence: CASSATGAGEQYF. The CDR3, as DNA: TGTGCCAGCAGTGCGACAGGGGCCGGTGAGCAGTACTTC.

This clonotype appeared a few times. The chain uses TRBV28 and TRBJ2-7; 7 bases agree with TRBD2. The CDR3 has 16 amino acids. Losses at the gene ends were 6 bases for V and 2 bases for J; bases not matched to a gene: 13. CDR1 and CDR2 (germline): MDHEN, SYDVKM. In DNA, the CDR3 is TGTGCCAGCAGAACTTCGGACCAGCGGGGCCCCTACGAGCAGTACTTC. Translated: CASRTSDQRGPYEQYF.